What follows is one T cell receptor beta chain and its context. Its cognate antigen is unknown. This sample stems from a study of cytomegalovirus exposure and HLA in healthy donors. General study findings and limits: Later, an analysis found that TCR clusters from the first cohort tended to co-occur in the roughly 130 validation repertoires.

Germline V gene data show CDR1 as ENHRY and CDR2 as SYGVKD. This CDR3 region has 13 residues. V gave up 4 bases and J gave up 1 base, with 7 bases separating them. Profiled with immunoSEQ multiplex PCR; TCRdb holds only in-frame clones, not every one. The sample has approximately 71,000 clones; over 80% are singletons. The validation cohort, a group of 130 or so subjects, included the donors and was separate from the roughly 620-subject first cohort. The sample comprised PBMCs. The chain recombines TRBV10-3 with TRBJ1-1; no clear D gene. The TCR originated in a man between 18 and 29 years old in good health and CMV-seronegative. This CDR3 is CAISVTENTEAFF. The DNA of the CDR3 is TGTGCCATCAGTGTCACAGAGAACACTGAAGCTTTCTTT.